This entry is about one T cell receptor (beta chain). Its matching antigen is unknown. This specimen comes from a study of post-analysis software for immune sequencing data. Broader study findings: Comparison of patients with controls showed a handful of TRBV segments more frequent in patients, TRBV5-6, TRBV5-1 and TRBV20-1 among them. Same-batch samples co-clustered strongly by F measure.

This CDR3 region has 13 residues. Germline V gene data show CDR1 as WNHNN and CDR2 as SYGVQD (reference sequence). Deletions cut 8 bases from V and 12 bases from J, with 22 bases between. The TCR beta cDNA libraries carried unique molecular identifiers. MiXCR, applied by TCRdb to the PCR reads, yields one record per CDR3 protein. The sample includes hundreds of thousands of distinct CDR3 sequences, more than 50% seen only once; the top ten take over 9%. The rearrangement links TRBV10-1 to TRBJ1-1; D is perhaps TRBD1 (5 bases). The clonotype was recovered from a girl aged 2 to 10 with multiple sclerosis. Sequencing used blood. The CDR3 spells CASAPGPAVLTFF. CDR3 bases: TGCGCCAGCGCCCCGGGACCGGCAGTTTTGACTTTCTTT.